This T cell receptor beta chain was sequenced in a study of beta chain features in type 1 diabetes. Regarding the study as a whole: Patients' naive, central memory and regulatory TCRB repertoires appeared more alike than those of healthy donors. Equally in patients and controls, shorter templates might have been favored by PCR.

Sequencing targeted expressed TCRB transcripts, as all isolated RNA had been reverse transcribed. Sequenced by immunoSEQ multiplex PCR; TCRdb stores in-frame clones only, minus some. The data contain hundreds of thousands of clones, around 10% of them seen just once; the ten biggest clones take up more than 0.045%. A word on this clone: The antigen is undetermined.

This CDR3 spans 16 amino acids. CDR1 SGDLS and CDR2 YYNGEE come from the germline V gene. Trimming removed 0 bases at V and 4 bases at J, with 13 bases between. The chain has TRBV9 and TRBJ1-4; no reliable D call. The source is a woman younger than 30 in good health. Sequencing was performed on naive CD4+ T cells from blood. CDR3 nucleotides: TGTGCCAGCAGCGTAGGGCGAGGTGTGGGTAATGAAAAACTGTTTTTT. It is translated as CASSVGRGVGNEKLFF.